The 20 T cell receptor beta chains given below trace back to one sample, sequenced in a study of cytomegalovirus exposure and HLA in healthy donors. Primers for the PCR totalled 60 Vbeta and 13 Jbeta. Assay used: immunoSEQ multiplex PCR; TCRdb lists only in-frame clones, some missing. The table lists 100,000 or so clones, roughly four fifths of them singletons. The sequenced sample was PBMCs. These receptors were obtained from a male donor in good health and CMV-seropositive.

This chain links TRBV10-1 with TRBJ1-1, with a possible D match to TRBD1 (5 bases). In germline, CDR1 is WNHNN, CDR2 SYGVQD (reference sequence). V lost 3 bases and J lost 8, with 16 bases in between. The CDR3 is made up of 14 amino acids. The CDR3 here is CASSDGAFQKEAFF. The CDR3 nucleotides are TGCGCCAGCAGTGATGGGGCCTTCCAAAAAGAAGCTTTCTTT.

The V gene is TRBV6-4, the J gene TRBJ2-7, with D maybe TRBD2 (6 bases). The CDR3 covers 13 residues. V lost 4 bases and J 4 bases, leaving 11 bases between the germline ends. Per germline, CDR1 MRHNA and CDR2 SNTAGT. The CDR3 here is CASSAAAGYEQYF. As DNA, the CDR3 is TGTGCCAGCAGTGCCGCTGCGGGGTACGAGCAGTACTTC.

The chain uses TRBV19 and TRBJ2-7; D is perhaps TRBD1 (5 bases). The V and J ends lost 10 bases and 3 bases respectively, with 13 bases between them. From germline, CDR1 is LNHDA and CDR2 SQIVND (reference sequence). The CDR3 has 12 residues. This chain's CDR3 is CATRGDDYEQYF. DNA for the CDR3: TGTGCCACTAGGGGCGATGACTACGAGCAGTACTTC.

The rearrangement links TRBV7-2 to TRBJ2-3, with D possibly matching TRBD2 (5 bases). The germline V and J ends were trimmed by 4 bases and 0 bases, with 14 bases remaining between them. The germline gives CDR1 SGHTA, CDR2 FQGNSA. The length of the CDR3 is 16 residues. CDR3 amino acids: CASSSLAFASTDTQYF. DNA for the CDR3: TGTGCCAGCAGCTCATTAGCGTTCGCTAGCACAGATACGCAGTATTTT.

This clone has only a few counts. The rearrangement joins TRBV4-3 to TRBJ2-7; D is possibly TRBD1 (5 bases). V shed 2 bases and J shed 6 bases, with 17 bases lying between them. Germline V lookup: CDR1 LGHNA, CDR2 YSLEER. The CDR3 loop spans 15 amino acids. The CDR3 coding sequence is TGCGCCAGCAGCCAAATTCTCAGGCAGGGCAGCGAGCAGTACTTC. Protein sequence: CASSQILRQGSEQYF.

The chain has TRBV27 and TRBJ2-1; tentatively, D is TRBD2 (5 bases). Germline CDR1 and CDR2: MNHEY and SMNVEV (reference sequence). The CDR3 has 13 amino acids. V was trimmed by 3 bases and J by 15 bases, leaving 18 bases between them. CDR3 sequence (DNA): TGTGCCAGCAGTTTTTCGGGCCGCGGGTTCCCGTTCTTC. Encoded protein: CASSFSGRGFPFF.

In nucleotides, the CDR3 is TGTGCCAGCAGCTTAAGGGTAGCGGGGGCCAATGAGCAGTTCTTC. Translation: CASSLRVAGANEQFF. The chain is built from TRBV7-2 and TRBJ2-1, with TRBD2 matching over 9 bases. The trim removed 2 bases at V and 6 bases at J, leaving 5 bases unmatched. There are 15 residues in the CDR3. Germline V gene lookup returns CDR1 SGHTA and CDR2 FQGNSA.

This clone appeared a single time. V is TRBV4-1 and J is TRBJ1-5, with D unresolved. The germline V and J ends were trimmed by 1 base and 1 base, with 20 bases remaining between them. The CDR3 totals 19 residues. CDR1 is MGHRA, CDR2 YSYEKL, per germline. CDR3 coding DNA: TGCGCCAGCAGCCAAGTGTTCGGAAATCGAGGAATGAGCAATCAGCCCCAGCATTTT. Its protein is CASSQVFGNRGMSNQPQHF.

This clone was recorded a few times. The J gene is TRBJ2-3, the V gene TRBV19; 15 bases are a match to TRBD2. Germline lookup yields CDR1 LNHDA and CDR2 SQIVND (reference sequence). Unmatched junction bases numbered 8, after V lost 7 bases and J lost 6 bases. The CDR3 totals 16 residues. The CDR3 bases are TGTGCCAGTAACCTCGGACTAGCGGGGGGGCAGGATACGCAGTATTTT. Its protein product is CASNLGLAGGQDTQYF. Full variable domain (missing parts from reference TRBV19 and TRBJ2-3): DGGITQSPKYLFRKEGQNVTLSCEQNLNHDAMYWYRQDPGQGLRLIYYSQIVNDFQKGDIAEGYSVSREKKESFPLTVTSAQKNPTAFYLCASNLGLAGGQDTQYFGPGTRLTVL.

This clone was recorded a few times. The rearrangement joins TRBV19 to TRBJ2-6; D is perhaps TRBD1 (5 bases). Germline CDR1 is LNHDA and CDR2 is SQIVND (reference sequence). This CDR3 is built from 14 residues. Trimming removed 9 bases at V and 1 base at J, with 10 bases between. For the CDR3, the DNA is TGTGCCAGCGCCAGGGCTTCTGGGGCCAACGTCCTGACTTTC. Encoded protein: CASARASGANVLTF. The entire variable domain, with the rest obtained from reference TRBV19 and TRBJ2-6, is as follows: DGGITQSPKYLFRKEGQNVTLSCEQNLNHDAMYWYRQDPGQGLRLIYYSQIVNDFQKGDIAEGYSVSREKKESFPLTVTSAQKNPTAFYLCASARASGANVLTFGAGSRLTVL.

V is TRBV7-2 and J is TRBJ2-5; D uncertain. CDR1 is SGHTA and CDR2 is FQGNSA in the germline V gene. Trimming left V 0 bases short and J 2 bases short, with 10 bases between. The CDR3 is 15 amino acids. The DNA for the CDR3 is TGTGCCAGCAGCTTAGCGAACTTCTATCAAGAGACCCAGTACTTC. It specifies CASSLANFYQETQYF.

CDR3 protein: CASSDQGSMNTEAFF. CDR3 sequence (DNA): TGTGCCAGCAGCGACCAGGGGAGCATGAACACTGAAGCTTTCTTT. The rearrangement joins TRBV2 to TRBJ1-1; possible D gene TRBD1, 6 bases. Trimming pared 6 bases from V and 0 bases from J, leaving 14 bases between. This CDR3 is built from 15 residues. Germline V lookup: CDR1 SNHLY, CDR2 FYNNEI.

In its sample, this clone was seen once. The chain combines TRBV30 with TRBJ1-2; a weak D match, TRBD1 (6 bases). Germline lookup yields CDR1 GTSNPN and CDR2 SVGIG (reference sequence). CDR3 size: 16 residues. With 3 bases removed from V and 4 bases from J, the gap between germline ends came to 21 bases. The CDR3 nucleotides read TGTGCCTGGAGGGTAAAAGACAGGTCAGATAGCTATGGCTACACCTTC. Translated, it gives CAWRVKDRSDSYGYTF.

In DNA, the CDR3 is TGTGCCAGCAGCGTAGTTTCTAGCGGGGGCGCTTTTAACAATGAGCAGTTCTTC. Translated: CASSVVSSGGAFNNEQFF. This chain links TRBV9 with TRBJ2-1, with 10 bases that match TRBD2. CDR1 is SGDLS, CDR2 YYNGEE, per germline. V gave up 0 bases and J gave up 5 bases; unmatched junction bases: 11. The length of the CDR3 is 18 residues.

The CDR3 coding sequence is TGCGCCAGCAGCCAAGGGCGCCCGGGAGCCCACCTAGACAAAAACATTCAGTACTTC. Its translation is CASSQGRPGAHLDKNIQYF. The V and J genes are TRBV4-1 and TRBJ2-4, with D possibly being TRBD2 (6 bases). The CDR3 is 19 amino acids. Germline CDR1 MGHRA, CDR2 YSYEKL. Trimming took off 1 base at V and 3 bases at J, with 22 bases between the two ends.

The chain couples TRBV28 to TRBJ2-1; 7 positions match TRBD2. CDR3 length: 16 amino acids. Germline CDR1 MDHEN, CDR2 SYDVKM. The trim removed 5 bases at V and 0 bases at J, leaving 7 bases unmatched. CDR3 DNA: TGTGCCAGCAGTCTCCCTGGGGGGGGCTCCTACAATGAGCAGTTCTTC. This gives the protein CASSLPGGGSYNEQFF. Full variable domain (outside the CDR3, taken from reference TRBV28 and TRBJ2-1): DVKVTQSSRYLVKRTGEKVFLECVQDMDHENMFWYRQDPGLGLRLIYFSYDVKMKEKGDIPEGYSVSREKKERFSLILESASTNQTSMYLCASSLPGGGSYNEQFFGPGTRLTVL.

This chain links TRBV15 with TRBJ1-6, with D perhaps matching TRBD1 (6 bases). Germline V gives CDR1 LNHNV, CDR2 YYDKDF (reference sequence). Trimming took off 0 bases at V and 6 bases at J, with 9 bases between the two ends. CDR3 size: 15 residues. The CDR3 reads CATSRDEDSNSPLHF. CDR3 DNA sequence: TGTGCCACCAGCAGAGATGAGGACAGTAATTCACCCCTCCACTTT. Using reference TRBV15 and TRBJ1-6 for the parts outside the CDR3, the full variable domain is DAMVIQNPRYQVTQFGKPVTLSCSQTLNHNVMYWYQQKSSQAPKLLFHYYDKDFNNEADTPDNFQSRRPNTSFCFLDIRSPGLGDTAMYLCATSRDEDSNSPLHFGNGTRLTVT.

The chain carries TRBV6-1 and TRBJ2-2; perhaps TRBD1 as D (8 bases). There are 14 residues in the CDR3. CDR1 and CDR2 from the germline V gene are MNHNS and SASEGT. V was clipped by 7 bases and J by 4 bases, with 13 bases between them. The CDR3 DNA follows: TGTGCCAGCAACAGGGGGGGGAGCACCGGGGAGCTGTTTTTT. Protein: CASNRGGSTGELFF.

The chain carries TRBV6-6 and TRBJ2-7; a weak D match, TRBD2 (7 bases). Germline V gives CDR1 MNHNY, CDR2 SVGAGI (reference sequence). This CDR3 has 11 residues. Trimming shortened V by 8 bases and J by 5 bases, and 10 bases separated the two germline ends. The DNA for the CDR3 is TGTGCCAGCGGGGGGGGCGACGAGCAGTACTTC. Translated, it gives CASGGGDEQYF.

This rearrangement joins TRBV7-9 to TRBJ1-2; D is perhaps TRBD1 (5 bases). Trimming took 2 bases from V and 8 from J, leaving 12 bases between them. This CDR3 comprises 13 residues. In germline, CDR1 is SEHNR, CDR2 FQNEAQ (reference sequence). CDR3 protein: CASSLQGSDGYTF. The CDR3, as DNA: TGTGCCAGCAGCTTACAGGGTTCCGACGGCTACACCTTC.